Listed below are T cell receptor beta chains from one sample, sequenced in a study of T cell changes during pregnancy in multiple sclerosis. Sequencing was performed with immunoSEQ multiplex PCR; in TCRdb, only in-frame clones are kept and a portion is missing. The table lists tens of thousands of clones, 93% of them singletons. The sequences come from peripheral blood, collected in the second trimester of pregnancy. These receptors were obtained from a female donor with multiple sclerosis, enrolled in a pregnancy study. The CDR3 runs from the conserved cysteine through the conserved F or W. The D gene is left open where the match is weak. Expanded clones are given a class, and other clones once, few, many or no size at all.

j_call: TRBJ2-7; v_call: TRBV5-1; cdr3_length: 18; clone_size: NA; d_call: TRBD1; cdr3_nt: TGCGCCAGCAGCTTAATCCCTCTCCGGGACAGCCATTACTACGAGCAGTACTTC; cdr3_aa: CASSLIPLRDSHYYEQYF
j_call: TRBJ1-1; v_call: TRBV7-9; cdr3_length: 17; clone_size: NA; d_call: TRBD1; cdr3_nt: TGTGCCAGCAGCGATCGACAGGGGGCGGGTAGCAACACTGAAGCTTTCTTT; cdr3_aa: CASSDRQGAGSNTEAFF
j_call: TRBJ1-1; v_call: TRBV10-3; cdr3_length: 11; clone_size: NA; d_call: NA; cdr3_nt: TGTGCCATCAGTGGCGGGGGCGAAGCTTTCTTT; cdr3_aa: CAISGGGEAFF
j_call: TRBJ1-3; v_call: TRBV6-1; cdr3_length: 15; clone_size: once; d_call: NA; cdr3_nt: TGTGCCGCCACCCTGGGCCTGGCATCTGGAAACACCATATATTTT; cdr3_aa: CAATLGLASGNTIYF
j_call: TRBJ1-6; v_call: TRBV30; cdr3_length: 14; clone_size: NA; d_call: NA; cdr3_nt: TGTGCCTGGAGTGGTCAGGACTATAATTCACCCCTCCACTTT; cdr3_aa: CAWSGQDYNSPLHF
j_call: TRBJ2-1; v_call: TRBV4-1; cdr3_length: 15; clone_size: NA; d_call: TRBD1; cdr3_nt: TGCGCCAGCAGCTACGGGACAGGGAGCGGCAATGAGCAGTTCTTC; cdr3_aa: CASSYGTGSGNEQFF
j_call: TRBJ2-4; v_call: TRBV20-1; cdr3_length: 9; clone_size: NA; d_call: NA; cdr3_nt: TGCACCCTCAAAAACATTCAGTACTTC; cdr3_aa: CTLKNIQYF
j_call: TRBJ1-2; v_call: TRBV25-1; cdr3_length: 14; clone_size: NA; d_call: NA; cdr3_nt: TGTGCCAGCAGTCCGGCGACAGGAAGCTATGGCTACACCTTC; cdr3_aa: CASSPATGSYGYTF
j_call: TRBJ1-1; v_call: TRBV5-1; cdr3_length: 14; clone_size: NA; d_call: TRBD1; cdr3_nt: TGCGCCAGCAACCTCGGGACAGGGAACACTGAAGCTTTCTTT; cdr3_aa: CASNLGTGNTEAFF
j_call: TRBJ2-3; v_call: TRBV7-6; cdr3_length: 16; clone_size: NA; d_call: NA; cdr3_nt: TGTGCCAGCAGCTCCGGGACATCCATTGGGACAGATACGCAGTATTTT; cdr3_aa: CASSSGTSIGTDTQYF
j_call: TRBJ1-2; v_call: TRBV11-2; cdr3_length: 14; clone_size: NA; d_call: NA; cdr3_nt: TGTGCCAGCAGCTCCTACGACATCGCCGATGGCTACACCTTC; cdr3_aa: CASSSYDIADGYTF
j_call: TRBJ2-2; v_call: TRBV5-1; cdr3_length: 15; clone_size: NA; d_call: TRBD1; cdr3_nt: TGCGCCAGCAGCCAGGGGACAGGGTTCACCGGGGAGCTGTTTTTT; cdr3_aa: CASSQGTGFTGELFF
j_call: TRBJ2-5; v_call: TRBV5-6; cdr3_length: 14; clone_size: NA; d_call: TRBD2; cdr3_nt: TGTGCCAGCAGCTTACTAGCGGGAGCGGAGACCCAGTACTTC; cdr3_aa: CASSLLAGAETQYF
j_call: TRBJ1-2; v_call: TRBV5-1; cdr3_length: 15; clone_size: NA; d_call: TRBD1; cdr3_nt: TGCGCCAGCAGCTTGTCGGGACAGGGAAACTATGGCTACACCTTC; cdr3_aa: CASSLSGQGNYGYTF
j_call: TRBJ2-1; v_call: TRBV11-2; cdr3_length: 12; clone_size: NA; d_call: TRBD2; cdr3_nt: TGTGCCAGCTCCCTAGCGGGGAATGAGCAGTTCTTC; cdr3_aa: CASSLAGNEQFF
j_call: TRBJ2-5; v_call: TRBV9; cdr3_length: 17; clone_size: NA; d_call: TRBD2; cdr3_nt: TGTGCCAGCAGCGTAGGGCTAGCGGGGGGAGCCCAAGAGACCCAGTACTTC; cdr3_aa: CASSVGLAGGAQETQYF
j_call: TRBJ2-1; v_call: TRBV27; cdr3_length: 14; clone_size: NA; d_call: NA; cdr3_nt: TGTGCCAGCAGTTTAGGGGGGACCCACAATGAGCAGTTCTTC; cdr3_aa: CASSLGGTHNEQFF
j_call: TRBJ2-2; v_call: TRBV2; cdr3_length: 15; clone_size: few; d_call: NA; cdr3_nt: TGTGCCAGCACCACAGGGGTCGGGGGCACCGGGGAGCTGTTTTTT; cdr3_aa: CASTTGVGGTGELFF
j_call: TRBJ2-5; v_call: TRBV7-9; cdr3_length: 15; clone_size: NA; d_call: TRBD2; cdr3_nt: TGTGCCAGCAGCCGCCGGACTAGCGGGGGGAAGACCCAGTACTTC; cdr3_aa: CASSRRTSGGKTQYF
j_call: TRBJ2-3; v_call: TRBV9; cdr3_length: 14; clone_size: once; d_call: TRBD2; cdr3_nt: TGTGCCAGCAGCGACCTCGGGGGGGCGCCAGCTCCGTATTTT; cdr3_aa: CASSDLGGAPAPYF
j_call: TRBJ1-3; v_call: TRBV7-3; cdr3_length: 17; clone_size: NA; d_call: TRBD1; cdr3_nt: TGTGCCAGCAGCTTAAGATTAGGACAGGGTAACGGAAACACCATATATTTT; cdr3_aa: CASSLRLGQGNGNTIYF
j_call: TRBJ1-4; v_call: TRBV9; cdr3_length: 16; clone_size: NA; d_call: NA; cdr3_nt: TGTGCCAGCAGCGTAGGCCAGGGAGGCTCTAATGAAAAACTGTTTTTT; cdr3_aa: CASSVGQGGSNEKLFF
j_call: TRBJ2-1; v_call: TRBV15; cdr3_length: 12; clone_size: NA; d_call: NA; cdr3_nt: TGTGCCACCCAGGGGGGAACTTCTGAGCAGTTCTTC; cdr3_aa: CATQGGTSEQFF
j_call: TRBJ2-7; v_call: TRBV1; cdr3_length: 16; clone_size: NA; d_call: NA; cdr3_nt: TGCACCAGCAGCCAAGATATGGGGCAGGAATCCGACGAGCAGTACTTC; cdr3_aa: CTSSQDMGQESDEQYF
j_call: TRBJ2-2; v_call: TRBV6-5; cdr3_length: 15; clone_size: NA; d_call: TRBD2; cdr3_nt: TGTGCCAGCAGTTGGGGGGGGGAGACCACCGGGGAGCTGTTTTTT; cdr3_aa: CASSWGGETTGELFF
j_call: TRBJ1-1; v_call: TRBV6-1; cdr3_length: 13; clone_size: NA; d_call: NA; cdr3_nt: TGTGCCAGCACGAGGGCCGAGAACACTGAAGCTTTCTTT; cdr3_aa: CASTRAENTEAFF
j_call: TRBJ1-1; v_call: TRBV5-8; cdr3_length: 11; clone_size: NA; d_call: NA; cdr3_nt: TGTGCCAGCAAGCCCAACACTGAAGCTTTCTTT; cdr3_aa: CASKPNTEAFF
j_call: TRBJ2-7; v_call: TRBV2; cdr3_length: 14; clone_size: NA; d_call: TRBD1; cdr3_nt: TGTGCCAGCACCTCCGGGACAGGGAACTACGAGCAGTACTTC; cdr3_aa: CASTSGTGNYEQYF
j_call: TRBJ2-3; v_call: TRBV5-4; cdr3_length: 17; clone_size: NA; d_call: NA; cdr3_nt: TGTGCCAGCAGCTTGGTTATAGGGGCTGGAGGCACAGATACGCAGTATTTT; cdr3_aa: CASSLVIGAGGTDTQYF
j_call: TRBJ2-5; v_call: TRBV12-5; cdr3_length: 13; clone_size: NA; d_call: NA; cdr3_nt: TGTGCTAGTGGTCCGCAGGGCGGAGAGACCCAGTACTTC; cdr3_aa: CASGPQGGETQYF
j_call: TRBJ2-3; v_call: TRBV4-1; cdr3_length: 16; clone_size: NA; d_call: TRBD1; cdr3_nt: TGCGCCAGCAGCCAAGACCGGACAGGCCTAGGGGATACGCAGTATTTT; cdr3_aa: CASSQDRTGLGDTQYF
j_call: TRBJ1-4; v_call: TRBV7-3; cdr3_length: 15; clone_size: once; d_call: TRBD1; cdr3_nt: TGTGCCAGCAGCCCTACAGGGGCAACTAATGAAAAACTGTTTTTT; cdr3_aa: CASSPTGATNEKLFF
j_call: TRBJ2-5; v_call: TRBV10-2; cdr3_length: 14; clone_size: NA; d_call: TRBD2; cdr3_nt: TGCGCCAGCAGTTTAGCGGGGGGGGGAGAGACCCAGTACTTC; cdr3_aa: CASSLAGGGETQYF
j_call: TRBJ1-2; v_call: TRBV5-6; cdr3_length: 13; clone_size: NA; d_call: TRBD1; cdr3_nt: TGTGCCAGCAGCCTCGGGACAGCGCTCAGCTACACCTTC; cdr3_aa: CASSLGTALSYTF
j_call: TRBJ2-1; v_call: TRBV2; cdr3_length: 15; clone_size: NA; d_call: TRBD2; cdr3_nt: TGTGCCAGCAGTGAGTTTGGGACTAACTACAATGAGCAGTTCTTC; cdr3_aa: CASSEFGTNYNEQFF
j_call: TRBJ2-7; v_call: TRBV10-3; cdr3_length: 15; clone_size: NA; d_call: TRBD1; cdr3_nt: TGTGCCATCAGTTTCCTGGGACAGGGGTCGAACGAGCAGTACTTC; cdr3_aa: CAISFLGQGSNEQYF
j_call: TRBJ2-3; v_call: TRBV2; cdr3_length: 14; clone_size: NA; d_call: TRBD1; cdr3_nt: TGTGCCAGCATCACAGGGGTAGACACAGATACGCAGTATTTT; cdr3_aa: CASITGVDTDTQYF
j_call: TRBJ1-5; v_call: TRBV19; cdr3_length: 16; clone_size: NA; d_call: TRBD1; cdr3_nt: TGTGCCAGTAGTAGCCGGGACAGGGCCACTAATCAGCCCCAGCATTTT; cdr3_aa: CASSSRDRATNQPQHF
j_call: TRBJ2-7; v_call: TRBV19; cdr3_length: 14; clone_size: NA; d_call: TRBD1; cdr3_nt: TGTGCCACCGAGGACAGGGGGGAGACCCACGAGCAGTACTTC; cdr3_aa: CATEDRGETHEQYF
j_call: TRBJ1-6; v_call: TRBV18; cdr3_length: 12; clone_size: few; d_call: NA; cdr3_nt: TGTGCCAGCTCACCAGCGAATTCACCCCTCCACTTT; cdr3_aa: CASSPANSPLHF